The clone carrying this T cell receptor (beta chain) showed up just a few times. No antigen is known for it. The data were obtained in a study of a mutant IDH1 vaccine in newly diagnosed glioma. Study overall: Vaccines were first given 4-6 weeks after radiotherapy alone, or with temozolomide cycles. Findings and caveats of the study: Seemingly, pseudoprogression had no relation to changes in the top peripheral T cell clonotypes.

The repertoire was sequenced with immunoSEQ multiplex PCR; TCRdb's copy has only in-frame clones and lacks some. The sample lists about 48,000 clones, about 79% seen once, with less than 15% in the top ten. Sample time point: week 35, safety follow-up. Each dose delivered 300 ug of mutant IDH1 20-mer peptide subcutaneously with imiquimod. All eight of the vaccinations patients received fell in weeks 1, 3, 5, 7, 11, 15, 19 and 23. The CDR3 spans 14 residues. The V end lost 4 bases, the J end lost 6 bases, and 13 bases lay between the germline ends. Germline CDR1 reads MGHRA; CDR2 reads YSYEKL. This receptor was identified in a man aged 35 to 55 with glioma. Material: PBMCs, obtained from a glioma patient whose treatment included an IDH1 peptide vaccine. This chain uses TRBV4-1 with TRBJ1-5; no clear D. The DNA of the CDR3 is TGCGCCAGCAGCCCCTTAGGTTATGGTCAGCCCCAGCATTTT. This gives the protein CASSPLGYGQPQHF.